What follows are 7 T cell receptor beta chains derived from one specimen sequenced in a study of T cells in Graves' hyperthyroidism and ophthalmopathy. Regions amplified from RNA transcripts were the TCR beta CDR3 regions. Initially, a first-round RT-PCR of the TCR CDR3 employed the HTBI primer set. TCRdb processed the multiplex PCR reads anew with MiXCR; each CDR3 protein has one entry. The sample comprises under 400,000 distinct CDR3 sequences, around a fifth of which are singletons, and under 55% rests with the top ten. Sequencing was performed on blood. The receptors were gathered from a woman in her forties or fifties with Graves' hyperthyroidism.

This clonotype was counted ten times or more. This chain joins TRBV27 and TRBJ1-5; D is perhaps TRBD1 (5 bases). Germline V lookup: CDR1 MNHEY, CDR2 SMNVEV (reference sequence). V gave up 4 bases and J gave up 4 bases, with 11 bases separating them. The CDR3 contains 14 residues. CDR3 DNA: TGTGCCAGCAGTTGGGGCCCCACGAATCAGCCCCAGCATTTT. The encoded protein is CASSWGPTNQPQHF.

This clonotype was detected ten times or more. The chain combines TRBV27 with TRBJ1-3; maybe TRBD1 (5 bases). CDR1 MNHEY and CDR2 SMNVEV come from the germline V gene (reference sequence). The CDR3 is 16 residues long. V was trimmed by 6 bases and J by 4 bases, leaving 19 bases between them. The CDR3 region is CASSSWGGTGGNTIYF. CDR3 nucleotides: TGTGCCAGCAGCTCGTGGGGGGGGACGGGAGGAAACACCATATATTTT.

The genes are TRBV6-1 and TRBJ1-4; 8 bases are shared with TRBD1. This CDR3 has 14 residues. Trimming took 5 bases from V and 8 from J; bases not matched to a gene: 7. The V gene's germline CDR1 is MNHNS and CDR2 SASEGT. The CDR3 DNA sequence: TGTGCCAGCAGTCTGGACAGGGTAAAGGAAAAACTGTTTTTT. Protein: CASSLDRVKEKLFF.

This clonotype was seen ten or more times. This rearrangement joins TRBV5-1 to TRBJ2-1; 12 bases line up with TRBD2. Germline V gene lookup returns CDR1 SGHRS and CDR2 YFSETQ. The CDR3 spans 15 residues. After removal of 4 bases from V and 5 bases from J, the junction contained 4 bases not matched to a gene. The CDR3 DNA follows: TGCGCCAGCAGCCCCGGACTAGCGGGGCACAATGAGCAGTTCTTC. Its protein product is CASSPGLAGHNEQFF.

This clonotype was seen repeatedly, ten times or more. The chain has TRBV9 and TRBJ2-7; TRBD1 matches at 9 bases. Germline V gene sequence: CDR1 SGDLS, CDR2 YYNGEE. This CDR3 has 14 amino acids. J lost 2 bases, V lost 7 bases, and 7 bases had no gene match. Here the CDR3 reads CASSPGQGTYEQYF. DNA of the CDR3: TGTGCCAGCTCCCCGGGACAGGGCACCTACGAGCAGTACTTC. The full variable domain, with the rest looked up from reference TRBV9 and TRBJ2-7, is DSGVTQTPKHLITATGQRVTLRCSPRSGDLSVYWYQQSLDQGLQFLIQYYNGEERAKGNILERFSAQQFPDLHSELNLSSLELGDSALYFCASSPGQGTYEQYFGPGTRLTVT.

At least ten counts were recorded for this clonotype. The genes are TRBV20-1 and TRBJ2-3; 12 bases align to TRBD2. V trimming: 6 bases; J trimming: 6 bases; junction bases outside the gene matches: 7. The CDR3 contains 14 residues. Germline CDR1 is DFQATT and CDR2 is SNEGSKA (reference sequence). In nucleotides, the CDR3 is TGCAGTGCGGATCTAGCGGGGGGGCGGGATACGCAGTATTTT. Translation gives CSADLAGGRDTQYF.

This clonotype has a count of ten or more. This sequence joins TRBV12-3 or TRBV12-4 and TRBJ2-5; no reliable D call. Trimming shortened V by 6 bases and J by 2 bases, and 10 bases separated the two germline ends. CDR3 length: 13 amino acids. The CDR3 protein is CASRTTNQETQYF. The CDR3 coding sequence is TGTGCCAGCAGAACCACCAATCAAGAGACCCAGTACTTC.